One T cell receptor (beta chain) is described in this entry. Its antigen is undetermined. The assay was immunoSEQ multiplex PCR, and TCRdb's table has in-frame clones only and misses some. In the table there are over 120,000 clones, roughly 90% of which are singletons. With 6 bases removed from V and 6 bases from J, the gap between germline ends came to 18 bases. Per germline, CDR1 MDHEN and CDR2 SYDVKM. CDR3 length equals 15 residues. This entry belongs to a study of T cell responses to AZD1222 COVID-19 vaccine. Study-wide points: The study sampled repertoires only after the peak T cell response. There were vaccine-associated CD4 TCRs across spike, dominant at 160-218 and 743-854. Among spike-specific TCRs, nearly half reportedly target unmutated variant regions. Donors, mostly white British, included more females; clonal diversity was possibly underestimated.

This chain connects TRBV28 to TRBJ1-5; D is unresolved. This clonotype originated in an adult who received the AZD1222 COVID-19 vaccine. The sample here was peripheral blood, taken 28 days after the second AZD1222 dose. CDR3 residues: CASSLPSHGGQPQHF. DNA of the CDR3: TGTGCCAGCAGCTTACCGTCCCATGGAGGTCAGCCCCAGCATTTT.